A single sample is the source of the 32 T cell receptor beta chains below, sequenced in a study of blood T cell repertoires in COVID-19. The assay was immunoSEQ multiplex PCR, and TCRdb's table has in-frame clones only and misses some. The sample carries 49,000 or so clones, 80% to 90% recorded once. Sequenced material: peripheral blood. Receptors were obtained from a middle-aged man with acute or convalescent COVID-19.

DNA for the CDR3: TGTGCCAGCAGCGCATTAGACGGGGCTGAAGCTTTCTTT. As protein: CASSALDGAEAFF. The V and J genes are TRBV9 and TRBJ1-1; D is unresolved. Trimming pared 3 bases from V and 6 bases from J, leaving 12 bases between. The CDR3 covers 13 residues. Germline-derived CDR1 and CDR2 are SGDLS and YYNGEE.

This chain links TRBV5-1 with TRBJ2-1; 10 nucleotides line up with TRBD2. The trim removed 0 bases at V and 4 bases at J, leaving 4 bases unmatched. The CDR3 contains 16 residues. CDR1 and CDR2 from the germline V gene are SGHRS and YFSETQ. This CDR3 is CASSLELAGLYNEQFF. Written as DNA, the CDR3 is TGCGCCAGCAGCTTGGAACTAGCGGGACTATACAATGAGCAGTTCTTC. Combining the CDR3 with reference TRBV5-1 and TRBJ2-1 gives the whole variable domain KAGVTQTPRYLIKTRGQQVTLSCSPISGHRSVSWYQQTPGQGLQFLFEYFSETQRNKGNFPGRFSGRQFSNSRSEMNVSTLELGDSALYLCASSLELAGLYNEQFFGPGTRLTVL.

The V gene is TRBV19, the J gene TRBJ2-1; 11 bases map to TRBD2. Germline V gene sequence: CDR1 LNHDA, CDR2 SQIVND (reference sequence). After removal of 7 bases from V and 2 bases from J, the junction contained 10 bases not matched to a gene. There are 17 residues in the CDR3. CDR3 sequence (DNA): TGTGCCAGTAAATTTAGACTAGCGGGAAGGGCCTACAATGAGCAGTTCTTC. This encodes CASKFRLAGRAYNEQFF.

CDR3 loop: CASSPGQGARDEQFF. In DNA, the CDR3 is TGTGCCAGCTCACCAGGACAGGGGGCCAGGGATGAGCAGTTCTTC. The chain has TRBV18 and TRBJ2-1, with TRBD1 matching 11 bases. The CDR3 totals 15 residues. V shed 2 bases and J 8 bases; nucleotides not matched to a gene: 5. Germline values: CDR1 KGHSH, CDR2 LQKENI.

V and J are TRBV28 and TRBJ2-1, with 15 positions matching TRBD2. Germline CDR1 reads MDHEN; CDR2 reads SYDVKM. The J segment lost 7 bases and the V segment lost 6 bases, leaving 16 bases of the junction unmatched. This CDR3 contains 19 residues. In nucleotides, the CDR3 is TGTGCCAGCAGAGGAACTAGTCATCCGGGACTAGCGGGAGGTAATGAGCAGTTCTTC. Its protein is CASRGTSHPGLAGGNEQFF.

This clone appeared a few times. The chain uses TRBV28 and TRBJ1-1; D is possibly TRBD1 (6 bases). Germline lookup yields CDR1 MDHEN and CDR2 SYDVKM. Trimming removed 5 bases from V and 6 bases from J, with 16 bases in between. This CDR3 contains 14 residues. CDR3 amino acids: CASSPHRDGAEAFF. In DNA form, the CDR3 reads TGTGCCAGCAGTCCTCACAGGGACGGGGCTGAAGCTTTCTTT.

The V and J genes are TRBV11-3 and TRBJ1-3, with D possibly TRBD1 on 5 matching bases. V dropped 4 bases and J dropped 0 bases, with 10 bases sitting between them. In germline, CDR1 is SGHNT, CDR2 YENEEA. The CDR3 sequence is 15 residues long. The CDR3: CASSSTGVSGNTIYF. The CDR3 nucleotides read TGTGCCAGCAGCTCTACAGGTGTCTCTGGAAACACCATATATTTT. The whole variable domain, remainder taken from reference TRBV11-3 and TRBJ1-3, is EAGVVQSPRYKIIEKKQPVAFWCNPISGHNTLYWYLQNLGQGPELLIRYENEEAVDDSQLPKDRFSAERLKGVDSTLKIQPAELGDSAVYLCASSSTGVSGNTIYFGEGSWLTVV.

CDR3 coding DNA: TGTGCCAGCAGTTACGTTTTAGTCAACAATGAGCAGTTCTTC. This gives the protein CASSYVLVNNEQFF. The chain employs TRBV7-9 and TRBJ2-1; D unresolved. Germline V gives CDR1 SEHNR, CDR2 FQNEAQ (reference sequence). The CDR3 is 14 residues long. V was cut by 6 bases and J by 5 bases, with 14 bases left in between.

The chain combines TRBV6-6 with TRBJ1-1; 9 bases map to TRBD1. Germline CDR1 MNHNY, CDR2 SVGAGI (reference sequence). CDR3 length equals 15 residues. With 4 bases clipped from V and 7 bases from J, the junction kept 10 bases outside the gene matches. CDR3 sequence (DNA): TGTGCCAGCAGTTCTCAACAGGGGGCTCGTGGTGAAGCTTTCTTT. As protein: CASSSQQGARGEAFF.

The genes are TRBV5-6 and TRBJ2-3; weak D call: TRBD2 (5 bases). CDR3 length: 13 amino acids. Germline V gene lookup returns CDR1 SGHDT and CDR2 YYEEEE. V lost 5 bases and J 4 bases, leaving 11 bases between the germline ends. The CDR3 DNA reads TGTGCCAGCAGGCTGAACGGGGCAGATACGCAGTATTTT. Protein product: CASRLNGADTQYF.

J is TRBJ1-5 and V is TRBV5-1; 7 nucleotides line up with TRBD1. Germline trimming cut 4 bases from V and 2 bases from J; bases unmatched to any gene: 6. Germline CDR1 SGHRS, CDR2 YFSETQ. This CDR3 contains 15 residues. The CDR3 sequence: CASSPTGVGNQPQHF. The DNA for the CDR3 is TGCGCCAGCAGCCCAACAGGGGTGGGCAATCAGCCCCAGCATTTT.

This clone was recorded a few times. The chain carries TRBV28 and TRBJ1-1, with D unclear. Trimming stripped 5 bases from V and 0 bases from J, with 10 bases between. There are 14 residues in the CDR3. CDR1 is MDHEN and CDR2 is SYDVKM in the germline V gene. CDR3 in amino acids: CASSLSGVNTEAFF. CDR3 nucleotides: TGTGCCAGCAGTCTCTCGGGAGTGAACACTGAAGCTTTCTTT.

Here the CDR3 reads CASSQETLAGGPNEQFF. In DNA form, the CDR3 reads TGTGCCAGCAGCCAAGAGACCCTAGCGGGAGGGCCCAATGAGCAGTTCTTC. This chain joins TRBV4-2 and TRBJ2-1; 12 bases map to TRBD2. CDR1 and CDR2 (germline): LGHNA, YNFKEQ. With 0 bases clipped from V and 6 bases from J, the junction kept 6 bases outside the gene matches. The CDR3 is 17 amino acids.

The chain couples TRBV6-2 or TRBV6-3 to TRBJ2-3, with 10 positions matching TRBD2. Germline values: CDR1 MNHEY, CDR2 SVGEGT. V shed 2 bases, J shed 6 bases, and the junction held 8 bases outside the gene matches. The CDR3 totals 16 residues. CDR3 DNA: TGTGCCAGCAGTTACAGCCCTAGCGGGAGATCGGATACGCAGTATTTT. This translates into CASSYSPSGRSDTQYF.

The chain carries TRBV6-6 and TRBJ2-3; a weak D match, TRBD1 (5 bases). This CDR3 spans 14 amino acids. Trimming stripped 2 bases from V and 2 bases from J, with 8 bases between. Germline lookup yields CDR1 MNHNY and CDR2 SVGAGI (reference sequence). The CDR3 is CASSYGALTDTQYF. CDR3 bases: TGTGCCAGCAGTTACGGGGCTCTCACAGATACGCAGTATTTT.

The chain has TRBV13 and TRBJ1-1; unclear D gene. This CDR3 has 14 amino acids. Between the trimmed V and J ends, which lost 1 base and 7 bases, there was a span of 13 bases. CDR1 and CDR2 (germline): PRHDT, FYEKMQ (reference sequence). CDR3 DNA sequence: TGTGCCAGCAGCTTAGTTCCCAGTAGCGGTGAAGCTTTCTTT. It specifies CASSLVPSSGEAFF.

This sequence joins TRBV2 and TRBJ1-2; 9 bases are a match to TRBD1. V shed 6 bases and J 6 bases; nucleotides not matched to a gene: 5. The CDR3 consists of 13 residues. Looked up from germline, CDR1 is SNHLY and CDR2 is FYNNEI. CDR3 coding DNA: TGTGCCAGCAGCGACGGACAGGGGAATGGCTACACCTTC. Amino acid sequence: CASSDGQGNGYTF.

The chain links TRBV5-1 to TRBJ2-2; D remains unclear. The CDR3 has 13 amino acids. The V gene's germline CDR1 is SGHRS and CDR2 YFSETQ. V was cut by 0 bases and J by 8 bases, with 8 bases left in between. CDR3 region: CASSLAVAGELFF. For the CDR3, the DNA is TGCGCCAGCAGCTTGGCGGTCGCGGGGGAGCTGTTTTTT.

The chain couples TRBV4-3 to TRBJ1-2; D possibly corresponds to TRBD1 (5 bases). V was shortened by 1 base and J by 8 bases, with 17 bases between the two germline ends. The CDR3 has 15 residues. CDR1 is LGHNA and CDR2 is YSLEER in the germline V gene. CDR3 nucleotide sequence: TGCGCCAGCAGCCAAGGGGGGGTAGGCTCACAGGGCTACACCTTC. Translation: CASSQGGVGSQGYTF.

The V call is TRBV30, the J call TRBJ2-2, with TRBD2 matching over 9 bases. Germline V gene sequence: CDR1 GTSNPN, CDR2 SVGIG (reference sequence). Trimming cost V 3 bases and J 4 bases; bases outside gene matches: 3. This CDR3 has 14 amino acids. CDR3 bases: TGTGCCTGGAGCAGTAGCGGGAGCACCGGGGAGCTGTTTTTT. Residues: CAWSSSGSTGELFF. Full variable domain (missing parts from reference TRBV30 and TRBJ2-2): SQTIHQWPATLVQPVGSPLSLECTVEGTSNPNLYWYRQAAGRGLQLLFYSVGIGQISSEVPQNLSASRPQDRQFILSSKKLLLSDSGFYLCAWSSSGSTGELFFGEGSRLTVL.

Here the CDR3 reads CASSLSSDTQYF. As DNA, the CDR3 is TGTGCCAGCAGCTTATCTTCAGATACGCAGTATTTT. The chain combines TRBV7-9 with TRBJ2-3; D unresolved. CDR1 SEHNR and CDR2 FQNEAQ come from the germline V gene (reference sequence). Trimming pared 2 bases from V and 4 bases from J, leaving 4 bases between. This CDR3 has 12 amino acids.

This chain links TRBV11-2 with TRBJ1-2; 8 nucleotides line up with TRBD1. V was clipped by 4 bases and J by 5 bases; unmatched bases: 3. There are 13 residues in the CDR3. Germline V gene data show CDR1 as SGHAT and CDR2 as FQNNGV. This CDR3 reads CASSYGQGYGYTF. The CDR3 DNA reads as TGTGCCAGCAGCTATGGACAGGGTTATGGCTACACCTTC.

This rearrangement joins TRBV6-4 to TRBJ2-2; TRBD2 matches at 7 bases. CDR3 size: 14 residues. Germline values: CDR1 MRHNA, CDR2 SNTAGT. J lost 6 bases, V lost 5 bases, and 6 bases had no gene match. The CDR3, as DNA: TGTGCCAGCAGTTGGACTAGATGGTCCGGGGAGCTGTTTTTT. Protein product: CASSWTRWSGELFF.

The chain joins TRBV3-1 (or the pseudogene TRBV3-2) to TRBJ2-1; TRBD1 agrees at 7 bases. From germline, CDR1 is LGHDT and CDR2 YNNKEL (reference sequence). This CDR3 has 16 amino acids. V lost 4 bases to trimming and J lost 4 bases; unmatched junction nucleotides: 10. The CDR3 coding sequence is TGTGCCAGCAGCCCATCGCTAGGGGGCCTTTACAATGAGCAGTTCTTC. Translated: CASSPSLGGLYNEQFF.

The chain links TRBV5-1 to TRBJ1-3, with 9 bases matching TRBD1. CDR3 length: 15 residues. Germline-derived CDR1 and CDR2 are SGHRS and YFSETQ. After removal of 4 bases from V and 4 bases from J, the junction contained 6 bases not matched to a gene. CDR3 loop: CASSVGQGRGNTIYF. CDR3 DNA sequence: TGCGCCAGCAGCGTAGGACAGGGGCGCGGAAACACCATATATTTT.

As DNA, the CDR3 is TGTGCCAGCAGCTTCTTCCCAGGGAACGAGCAGTACTTC. Protein sequence: CASSFFPGNEQYF. V gene TRBV7-2 combines with J gene TRBJ2-7, with D tentatively TRBD1 (5 bases). The CDR3 consists of 13 residues. CDR1 is SGHTA and CDR2 is FQGNSA in the germline V gene. Trimming took off 3 bases at V and 5 bases at J, with 11 bases between the two ends.

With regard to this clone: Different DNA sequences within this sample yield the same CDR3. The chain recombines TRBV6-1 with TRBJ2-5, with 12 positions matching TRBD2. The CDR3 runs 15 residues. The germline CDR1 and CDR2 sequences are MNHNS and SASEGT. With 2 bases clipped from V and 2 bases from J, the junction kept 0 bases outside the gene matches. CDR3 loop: CASSELAGGQETQYF. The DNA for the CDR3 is TGTGCCAGCAGTGAACTAGCGGGGGGGCAAGAGACCCAGTACTTC.

CDR3 amino acids: CASETENTGELFF. The CDR3 DNA sequence: TGTGCCAGCGAGACAGAGAACACCGGGGAGCTGTTTTTT. The chain joins TRBV2 to TRBJ2-2, with D possibly being TRBD1 (5 bases). Trimming shortened V by 8 bases and J by 1 base, and 8 bases separated the two germline ends. Germline V gene lookup returns CDR1 SNHLY and CDR2 FYNNEI. The CDR3 runs 13 residues.

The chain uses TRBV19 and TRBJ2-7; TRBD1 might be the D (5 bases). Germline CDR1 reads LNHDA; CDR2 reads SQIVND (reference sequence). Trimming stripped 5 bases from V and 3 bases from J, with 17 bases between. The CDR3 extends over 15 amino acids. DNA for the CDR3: TGTGCCAGTAGTGACGCTAGGGGATCACGCTACGAGCAGTACTTC. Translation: CASSDARGSRYEQYF.

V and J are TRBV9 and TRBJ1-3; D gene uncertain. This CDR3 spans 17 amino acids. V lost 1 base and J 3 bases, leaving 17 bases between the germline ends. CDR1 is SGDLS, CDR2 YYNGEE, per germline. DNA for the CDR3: TGTGCCAGCAGCGTAACCCCCCAGTCGTCGGGTGGAAACACCATATATTTT. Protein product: CASSVTPQSSGGNTIYF.

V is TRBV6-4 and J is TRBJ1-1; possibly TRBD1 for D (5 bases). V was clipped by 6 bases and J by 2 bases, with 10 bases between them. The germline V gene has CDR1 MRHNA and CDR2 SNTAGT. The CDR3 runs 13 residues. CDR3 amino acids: CASSRQFNTEAFF. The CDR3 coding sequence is TGTGCCAGCAGCCGACAGTTTAACACTGAAGCTTTCTTT.

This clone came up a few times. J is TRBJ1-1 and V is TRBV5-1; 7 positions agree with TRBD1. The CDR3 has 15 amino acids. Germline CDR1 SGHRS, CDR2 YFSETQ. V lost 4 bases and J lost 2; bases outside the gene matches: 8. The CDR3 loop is CASSQLQGGNTEAFF. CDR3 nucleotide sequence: TGCGCCAGCAGCCAACTTCAGGGGGGCAACACTGAAGCTTTCTTT.